This T cell receptor beta chain was profiled in a study of T cell repertoires in cytomegalovirus infection. Turning to the study itself: Carrying CMV and the relevant HLA type showed in public TCR beta signatures.

TCRdb redid the calling of the reads with MiXCR, one entry per CDR3 protein. This table has some 300,000 distinct CDR3 sequences, about 9.1% appearing once. The table lists this clonotype with many counts. Its antigen is unidentified. Findings and limits, study-wide: Dominating the ex vivo response were TCR beta clonotypes that were CMV-specific and HLA-C-restricted. Pooled public TCR beta family frequency picked out CMV carriers with the relevant HLA.

Looked up from germline, CDR1 is SEHNR and CDR2 is FQNEAQ (reference sequence). This CDR3 is 16 amino acids long. With V trimmed by 3 bases and J by 6 bases, 10 bases remained unmatched. The TCR comes from a human donor in good health (CMV status not recorded). Some clones in this sample may be carry-over from other donors' samples. The rearrangement uses TRBV7-9 and TRBJ2-5, with 10 bases that match TRBD2. Sequenced sample: PBMCs. The CDR3 region is CASSLDLSGGAQTQYF. The CDR3 DNA follows: TGTGCCAGCAGCTTGGACCTAAGCGGGGGGGCCCAGACCCAGTACTTC.